This is a list of T cell receptor beta chains from one sample in a study of blood T cell repertoires in COVID-19. The table came from immunoSEQ multiplex PCR; TCRdb's copy has only in-frame clones and leaves some out. The data hold roughly 67,000 clones, with about three quarters observed a single time. Material: peripheral blood. Every receptor here comes from a human donor in a cohort sampled during active COVID-19. CDR3s include the opening cysteine and the closing phenylalanine or tryptophan. Each record gives: D gene, clone size, J gene, V gene, CDR3 protein, CDR3 DNA. D genes are given only for firm matches. Expanded clones are given a class, and other clones once, few, many or no size at all.

d_call: .; clone_size: .; j_call: TRBJ2-7; v_call: TRBV9; cdr3_aa: CASSVQTDPYEQYF; cdr3_nt: TGTGCCAGCAGCGTGCAGACTGATCCCTACGAGCAGTACTTC
d_call: .; clone_size: .; j_call: TRBJ1-5; v_call: TRBV29-1; cdr3_aa: CSVSLSDNQPQHF; cdr3_nt: TGCAGCGTTAGTCTCAGCGACAATCAGCCCCAGCATTTT
d_call: .; clone_size: .; j_call: TRBJ1-6; v_call: TRBV15; cdr3_aa: CATSRDRTSSYNSPLHF; cdr3_nt: TGTGCCACCAGCAGAGACAGAACAAGCTCCTATAATTCACCCCTCCACTTT
d_call: TRBD1; clone_size: .; j_call: TRBJ2-7; v_call: TRBV23-1; cdr3_aa: CASRRDRAYEQYF; cdr3_nt: TGCGCCAGCCGCCGGGACAGGGCCTACGAGCAGTACTTC
d_call: TRBD2; clone_size: .; j_call: TRBJ2-3; v_call: TRBV5-1; cdr3_aa: CASTLAGGAIDTQYF; cdr3_nt: TGCGCCAGCACCTTAGCGGGGGGCGCGATAGATACGCAGTATTTT
d_call: .; clone_size: once; j_call: TRBJ1-5; v_call: TRBV19; cdr3_aa: CASSIRTGGGGKNQPQHF; cdr3_nt: TGTGCCAGTAGTATTAGGACGGGGGGGGGCGGAAAAAATCAGCCCCAGCATTTT
d_call: .; clone_size: .; j_call: TRBJ1-1; v_call: TRBV2; cdr3_aa: CASSERRGGDTEAFF; cdr3_nt: TGTGCCAGCAGTGAAAGAAGGGGTGGCGACACTGAAGCTTTCTTT
d_call: .; clone_size: .; j_call: TRBJ2-7; v_call: TRBV21-1; cdr3_aa: CASSIRQEQYF; cdr3_nt: TGTGCCAGCAGCATAAGACAGGAGCAGTACTTC
d_call: .; clone_size: .; j_call: TRBJ1-3; v_call: TRBV28; cdr3_aa: CASGRLSENLNTIYF; cdr3_nt: TGTGCCAGCGGGCGACTAAGTGAGAATTTAAACACCATATATTTT
d_call: .; clone_size: .; j_call: TRBJ2-1; v_call: TRBV7-9; cdr3_aa: CASSFTETFHKGQFF; cdr3_nt: TGTGCCAGCAGCTTTACCGAGACATTTCATAAAGGGCAGTTCTTC
d_call: TRBD1; clone_size: .; j_call: TRBJ1-5; v_call: TRBV27; cdr3_aa: CASSSLGGMREGARNQPQHF; cdr3_nt: TGTGCCAGCAGTAGTTTAGGGGGCATGCGGGAGGGGGCACGCAATCAGCCCCAGCATTTT
d_call: .; clone_size: .; j_call: TRBJ2-1; v_call: TRBV21-1; cdr3_aa: CASSKVRGDDEQFF; cdr3_nt: TGTGCCAGCAGCAAAGTTCGCGGGGACGATGAGCAGTTCTTC
d_call: .; clone_size: .; j_call: TRBJ2-1; v_call: TRBV7-2; cdr3_aa: CASSLDGPPGVF; cdr3_nt: TGTGCCAGCAGCTTAGATGGCCCCCCCGGGGTCTTC
d_call: .; clone_size: .; j_call: TRBJ2-2; v_call: TRBV7-9; cdr3_aa: CASSLDSTGELFF; cdr3_nt: TGTGCCAGCAGCTTAGACAGCACCGGGGAGCTGTTTTTT
d_call: .; clone_size: .; j_call: TRBJ2-2; v_call: TRBV5-1; cdr3_aa: CASSMGHDTGELFF; cdr3_nt: TGCGCCAGCAGCATGGGGCACGACACCGGGGAGCTGTTTTTT
d_call: TRBD1; clone_size: .; j_call: TRBJ2-7; v_call: TRBV11-2; cdr3_aa: CASSSDRDRSYEQYF; cdr3_nt: TGTGCCAGCAGCTCGGACCGGGACAGGTCCTACGAGCAGTACTTC